The clone carrying this TCR beta chain was detected many times. Its target is not known. TCRdb re-called the PCR reads through MiXCR, storing one row per CDR3 protein. The sample yields some 18,000 distinct CDR3 sequences, roughly 50% seen once. The sample is drawn from a study of esophageal squamous cell carcinoma under preoperative chemotherapy. Study-level background: Samples included peripheral blood T cells as well as tumor-infiltrating lymphocytes. Study-level findings and limits: Clonal contraction, more than amplification, hit abundant clones after paclitaxel-nedaplatin. Post-treatment tumor-infiltrating lymphocytes appeared partly derived from peripheral T cells migrating into the tumor.

This CDR3 comprises 12 residues. Trimming removed 5 bases from V and 4 bases from J, with 7 bases in between. In germline, CDR1 is MNHNS, CDR2 SASEGT. As to time point: after preoperative PTX-NDP chemotherapy. Paclitaxel-nedaplatin chemotherapy was given to patients ahead of their surgery. This sequence was found in a human donor with esophageal squamous cell carcinoma. The donor label of this sample is uncertain. This sample was taken from a patient given preoperative chemotherapy. The genes are TRBV6-1 and TRBJ2-3; D is possibly TRBD2 (6 bases). The CDR3 reads CASSRLADTQYF. Written as DNA, the CDR3 is TGTGCCAGCAGTCGACTAGCAGATACGCAGTATTTT.